This T cell receptor beta chain was profiled in a study of blood T cell repertoires in COVID-19. On the study more broadly: Some COVID-19 samples were acute and others convalescent; all came from the United States, Italy and Spain. T cells, B-cell-depleted T cells, or PBMCs supplied cDNA or gDNA.

In the authors' workflow: Scientists estimated how many nucleated cells there were by amplifying reference gene primers. Using immunoSEQ multiplex PCR, the repertoire was profiled, and TCRdb retains in-frame clones only, with some absent. V and J calls and clone size are those listed in that table; D and trimming were worked out from the DNA. The sample lists over 95,000 clones, approximately 80% seen once, with under 11% in the top ten. Sequencing was carried out using peripheral blood. This clonotype was sampled from a human donor in a cohort sampled during active COVID-19.

The CDR3 coding sequence is TGTGCCAGCAGCTTAGGCACGGTTATCCAGGCAGATACGCAGTATTTT. This gives the protein CASSLGTVIQADTQYF. V usage is TRBV7-9 and J usage is TRBJ2-3; D remains unclear. Trimming removed 1 base at V and 4 bases at J, with 15 bases between. This CDR3 region has 16 residues. The germline gives CDR1 SEHNR, CDR2 FQNEAQ (reference sequence).